The next 6 T cell receptor beta chains were all read from a single sample in a study of shared clonotypes between healthy human individuals. Repertoires were generated with immunoSEQ multiplex PCR, while TCRdb's copy carries only in-frame clones and drops some. This table has roughly 530,000 clones, almost 97% appearing once. Sequences were obtained from naive CD4+ T cells sorted from blood. The subset is: CD45RA+ positively selected. The receptors derive from a woman aged 25 to 39 in good health.

This clone was recorded once. The gene calls are TRBV10-1 and TRBJ2-3; the match to TRBD2 covers 8 bases. The junction had 8 bases not matched to a gene; V was cut back by 6 bases and J by 0 bases. This CDR3 region has 16 residues. Looked up from germline, CDR1 is WNHNN and CDR2 is SYGVQD (reference sequence). CDR3: CASSRGGRASTDTQYF. In DNA form, the CDR3 reads TGCGCCAGCAGCCGGGGGGGGAGGGCCAGCACAGATACGCAGTATTTT.

The rearrangement joins TRBV2 to TRBJ1-5; maybe TRBD1 (5 bases). Trimming pared 7 bases from V and 7 bases from J, leaving 14 bases between. CDR3 length: 13 residues. The germline V gene encodes CDR1 SNHLY and CDR2 FYNNEI. This CDR3 is CASTRVERQPQHF. Here the CDR3 DNA reads TGTGCCAGCACCAGGGTTGAACGACAGCCCCAGCATTTT.

V is TRBV27 and J is TRBJ2-7; 7 nucleotides line up with TRBD1. With V trimmed by 4 bases and J by 3 bases, 15 bases remained unmatched. The CDR3 contains 17 residues. CDR1 is MNHEY, CDR2 SMNVEV, per germline (reference sequence). The CDR3 sequence is CASSSPFRQGRFYEQYF. The CDR3 nucleotides read TGTGCCAGCAGTTCACCATTTAGACAGGGTCGCTTCTACGAGCAGTACTTC.

This clone has just one count. The V call is TRBV6-1, the J call TRBJ2-6; no clear D. The CDR3 is made up of 14 amino acids. Trimming took off 6 bases at V and 0 bases at J, with 6 bases between the two ends. The germline V gene encodes CDR1 MNHNS and CDR2 SASEGT. CDR3: CASRHSSGANVLTF. The CDR3 bases are TGTGCCAGCAGACATAGCTCTGGGGCCAACGTCCTGACTTTC.

Turning to this clone: The identical CDR3 is also encoded by other nucleotide sequences in the sample. V is TRBV28 and J is TRBJ2-7; D is perhaps TRBD2 (5 bases). Looked up from germline, CDR1 is MDHEN and CDR2 is SYDVKM. Trimming cost V 2 bases and J 0 bases, with 8 bases left between them. The CDR3 is made up of 14 amino acids. CDR3 region: CASSLTGFSYEQYF. The CDR3 DNA sequence: TGTGCCAGCAGTTTAACGGGGTTCTCCTACGAGCAGTACTTC.

This chain connects TRBV7-8 to TRBJ2-3; 9 bases agree with TRBD2. V lost 1 base to trimming and J lost 0 bases; unmatched junction nucleotides: 17. CDR3 length equals 21 residues. Germline V lookup: CDR1 SGHVS, CDR2 FQNEAQ. The CDR3 DNA reads as TGTGCCAGCAGCTTAGGAAGTTTGGCCCGGCTAGCGGGAACCAGCACAGATACGCAGTATTTT. This gives the protein CASSLGSLARLAGTSTDTQYF. The whole variable domain, filled in from reference TRBV7-8 and TRBJ2-3, reads GAGVSQSPRYKVAKRGQDVALRCDPISGHVSLFWYQQALGQGPEFLTYFQNEAQLDKSGLPSDRFFAERPEGSVSTLKIQRTQQEDSAVYLCASSLGSLARLAGTSTDTQYFGPGTRLTVL.